This T cell receptor beta chain was recorded in a study of shared clonotypes between healthy human individuals. Authors' methods: ImmunoSEQ sequences covered only the junction and lacked quality scores; filtering therefore differed. Sequencing used immunoSEQ multiplex PCR; TCRdb keeps in-frame clones, though not all of them. From that table come the V and J calls and clone size; the DNA was used to work out D and trimming. The data hold around 700,000 clones, with around 72% observed a single time. Trimming pared 3 bases from V and 8 bases from J, leaving 11 bases between. The CDR3 is 12 residues long. The germline gives CDR1 SGDLS, CDR2 YYNGEE. Findings of the study overall: Exclusively blood specimens were collected; tissue repertoires likely differ.

To note about this clone: What it binds is not known.

Sequences were obtained from memory CD4+ T cells sorted from blood. The subset denotes: CD45RA-negative fraction. The receptor comes from a woman aged 25 to 39 in good health. V gene TRBV9 combines with J gene TRBJ1-2; no clear D gene. Here the CDR3 reads CASSEGTQGYTF. DNA for the CDR3: TGTGCCAGCAGCGAGGGTACCCAGGGCTACACCTTC.